The source of this T cell receptor (beta chain) is a study of T-cell reconstitution after alpha-beta-depleted transplantation in children. J lost 6 bases, V lost 1 base, and 6 bases had no gene match. The CDR3 totals 15 residues. Per the germline V gene, CDR1 is SGHVS and CDR2 is FQNEAQ. Preparation of the TCRbeta library involved a method that used unique molecular identifiers. Using its own MiXCR run on the PCR reads, TCRdb lists one record per CDR3 protein. The data show around 530,000 distinct CDR3 sequences, approximately 32% seen once. The V gene is TRBV7-8, the J gene TRBJ1-2; 9 positions agree with TRBD1. This sequence was found in a human donor who donated a stem cell graft to a child with aplastic anemia. The material sequenced was PBMCs from the stem cell graft donor, taken from the stem cell graft. The CDR3 protein is CASSLDGQGIHGYTF. CDR3 nucleotides: TGTGCCAGCAGCTTAGATGGACAGGGGATCCATGGCTACACCTTC.